Listed below are T cell receptor beta chains from one sample, sequenced in a study of control samples from healthy donors and cancer patients. TCRdb's table, derived via immunoSEQ multiplex PCR, lists solely in-frame clones and lacks some. The table lists approximately 120,000 clones, 80% to 90% of them singletons. Sample: blood. These receptors were taken from a man between 35 and 55 years old in good health. Each CDR3 is given with its conserved first and last residue. The D gene is left open where the match is weak.

J gene: TRBJ2-2; V gene: TRBV19; D gene: TRBD2; CDR3 protein: CASSLTSGVNTGELFF; CDR3 DNA: TGTGCCAGTAGCCTGACTAGCGGGGTGAACACCGGGGAGCTGTTTTTT
J gene: TRBJ2-1; V gene: TRBV14; D gene: TRBD1; CDR3 protein: CASSPGQGASNEQFF; CDR3 DNA: TGTGCCAGCAGCCCCGGACAGGGGGCAAGCAATGAGCAGTTCTTC
J gene: TRBJ2-3; V gene: TRBV11-3; D gene: TRBD1; CDR3 protein: CASSFTWTGNTDTQYF; CDR3 DNA: TGTGCCAGCAGCTTTACTTGGACAGGGAACACAGATACGCAGTATTTT
J gene: TRBJ1-2; V gene: TRBV19; D gene: -; CDR3 protein: CASTTWGETPYGYTF; CDR3 DNA: TGTGCCAGTACCACATGGGGGGAGACTCCCTATGGCTACACCTTC
J gene: TRBJ1-5; V gene: TRBV19; D gene: -; CDR3 protein: CASSIMEFRGNQPQHF; CDR3 DNA: TGTGCCAGTAGTATAATGGAGTTTCGTGGCAATCAGCCCCAGCATTTT
J gene: TRBJ1-1; V gene: TRBV2; D gene: -; CDR3 protein: CASSGPNTEAFF; CDR3 DNA: TGTGCCAGCAGTGGACCCAACACTGAAGCTTTCTTT
J gene: TRBJ1-2; V gene: TRBV3-1/TRBV3-2; D gene: TRBD1; CDR3 protein: CASSPGQGHGYTF; CDR3 DNA: TGTGCCAGCAGCCCTGGACAGGGTCATGGCTACACCTTC
J gene: TRBJ2-5; V gene: TRBV13; D gene: TRBD2; CDR3 protein: CASSNSGLQETQYF; CDR3 DNA: TGTGCCAGCAGCAATAGCGGGCTACAAGAGACCCAGTACTTC
J gene: TRBJ2-3; V gene: TRBV2; D gene: TRBD2; CDR3 protein: CASSGGRTRRGDTQYF; CDR3 DNA: TGTGCCAGCAGTGGGGGTAGGACTAGGAGGGGAGATACGCAGTATTTT
J gene: TRBJ2-7; V gene: TRBV9; D gene: -; CDR3 protein: CASSVDQGRHEQYF; CDR3 DNA: TGTGCCAGCAGCGTAGACCAGGGACGCCACGAGCAGTACTTC
J gene: TRBJ2-7; V gene: TRBV3-1/TRBV3-2; D gene: -; CDR3 protein: CASSPRGYEQYF; CDR3 DNA: TGTGCCAGCAGCCCCAGGGGCTACGAGCAGTACTTC
J gene: TRBJ2-7; V gene: TRBV4-3; D gene: -; CDR3 protein: CASSQDLGSIYEQYF; CDR3 DNA: TGCGCCAGCAGCCAAGATCTCGGATCTATCTACGAGCAGTACTTC
J gene: TRBJ1-1; V gene: TRBV3-1/TRBV3-2; D gene: TRBD1; CDR3 protein: CASSRTDRGGKTEAFF; CDR3 DNA: TGTGCCAGCAGCCGCACGGACAGGGGAGGGAAGACTGAAGCTTTCTTT
J gene: TRBJ2-2; V gene: TRBV4-3; D gene: TRBD2; CDR3 protein: CASSQVLRGGTGELFF; CDR3 DNA: TGCGCCAGCAGCCAAGTATTGCGGGGGGGCACCGGGGAGCTGTTTTTT